This T cell receptor (beta chain) emerged from a study of blood T cell repertoires in COVID-19. Whole-study context: Samples taken during acute and convalescent COVID-19 were collected in the United States, Italy and Spain. Nucleic acid was either cDNA or gDNA, and it came from T cells, B-cell-depleted T cells, or PBMCs.

Generated by immunoSEQ multiplex PCR, the TCRdb table keeps only in-frame clones and is missing some. The repertoire has about 240,000 clones, 80% to 90% of them found once; the top ten carry roughly 8%. Deletions cut 4 bases from V and 0 bases from J, with 12 bases between. The germline V gene has CDR1 SGDLS and CDR2 YYNGEE. This CDR3 spans 15 amino acids. Seattle-derived patients entered the study during active infection and were followed longitudinally. The material sequenced was peripheral blood. The sequence derives from a woman older than 75 with COVID-19, enrolled during active disease. This chain uses TRBV9 with TRBJ2-3; D call uncertain. The CDR3 DNA is TGTGCCAGCAGCCCACAATATCTTAGCACAGATACGCAGTATTTT. Its translation: CASSPQYLSTDTQYF.